Following are 27 T cell receptor beta chains from one sample sequenced in a study of T cell responses to AZD1222 COVID-19 vaccine. This table comes from immunoSEQ multiplex PCR, and its TCRdb copy is limited to in-frame clones, with some not included. The table has approximately 150,000 clones, 88% seen once. Sequencing was performed on peripheral blood, taken 28 days after the second dose of the MenACWY control vaccine. The receptor set was obtained from an adult who received the MenACWY meningococcal vaccine as a control.

The chain recombines TRBV6-6 with TRBJ1-1; possibly TRBD1 for D (5 bases). The CDR3 length is 14 residues. V lost 0 bases and J lost 5, with 10 bases in between. Germline CDR1 reads MNHNY; CDR2 reads SVGAGI (reference sequence). The CDR3 loop reads CASSYSLGGTEAFF. The CDR3 region has the DNA TGTGCCAGCAGTTACTCGTTGGGGGGGACTGAAGCTTTCTTT.

The chain links TRBV15 to TRBJ1-1; D is perhaps TRBD1 (6 bases). The germline gives CDR1 LNHNV, CDR2 YYDKDF (reference sequence). This CDR3 spans 15 amino acids. Deletions cut 2 bases from V and 5 bases from J, with 15 bases between. CDR3 sequence reads: CATSRPGEGGTEAFF. CDR3 nucleotide sequence: TGTGCCACCAGCAGACCCGGGGAGGGGGGAACTGAAGCTTTCTTT.

The genes are TRBV11-3 and TRBJ1-6, with 7 bases that match TRBD1. The CDR3 is made up of 14 amino acids. The germline gives CDR1 SGHNT, CDR2 YENEEA. The V segment lost 4 bases and the J segment 6 bases; nucleotides outside the gene matches: 3. CDR3 sequence (DNA): TGTGCCAGCAGCTCAGACAGGGCTAATTCACCCCTCCACTTT. This codes for CASSSDRANSPLHF.

The genes are TRBV24-1 and TRBJ2-3, with D tentatively TRBD2 (6 bases). The CDR3 loop spans 16 amino acids. Trimming stripped 5 bases from V and 5 bases from J, with 19 bases between. Germline CDR1 is KGHDR and CDR2 is SFDVKD. For the CDR3, the DNA is TGTGCCACCAGTGGGGGGGACCGCGATTGGCAAGATACGCAGTATTTT. Translation: CATSGGDRDWQDTQYF.

The rearrangement joins TRBV5-5 to TRBJ2-7; a possible D gene is TRBD1 (6 bases). From germline, CDR1 is SGHKS and CDR2 YYEKEE (reference sequence). This CDR3 spans 14 amino acids. V was cut by 4 bases and J by 1 base, with 12 bases left in between. CDR3 loop: CASSPRDTSYEQYF. The CDR3 DNA is TGTGCCAGCAGCCCCCGGGACACTTCCTACGAGCAGTACTTC.

V gene TRBV24-1 combines with J gene TRBJ1-5, with D tentatively TRBD1 (6 bases). Germline CDR1 KGHDR, CDR2 SFDVKD. There are 14 residues in the CDR3. Trimming left V 6 bases short and J 6 bases short, with 14 bases between. For the CDR3, the DNA is TGTGCCACCAGTCCAAGGGGGGGCGTTCAGCCCCAGCATTTT. Its protein product is CATSPRGGVQPQHF.

This clone was recorded once. The chain employs TRBV5-8 and TRBJ1-2; no clear D gene. Germline V gene sequence: CDR1 SGHTS, CDR2 YDEGEE. V was clipped by 0 bases and J by 3 bases, with 15 bases between them. The CDR3 sequence is 16 residues long. The CDR3 reads CASSLEGGPRDYGYTF. CDR3 nucleotide sequence: TGTGCCAGCAGCTTGGAGGGCGGGCCTCGAGACTATGGCTACACCTTC.

This chain uses TRBV7-9 with TRBJ1-2; D ambiguous. CDR3 length: 14 amino acids. Germline lookup yields CDR1 SEHNR and CDR2 FQNEAQ (reference sequence). V dropped 6 bases and J dropped 13 bases, with 24 bases sitting between them. CDR3 DNA: TGTGCCAGCAGTTCGGATCCGGATGGGTTGGTTACCACCTTC. Amino acid sequence: CASSSDPDGLVTTF.

The chain has TRBV5-4 and TRBJ1-1, with 7 bases that match TRBD1. The CDR3 is made up of 16 amino acids. Germline loops: CDR1 SGHNT, CDR2 YYREEE (reference sequence). The junction had 15 bases not matched to a gene; V was cut back by 4 bases and J by 6 bases. CDR3 amino acids: CASSVPTTGRLAEAFF. CDR3 nucleotide sequence: TGTGCCAGCAGCGTACCCACGACAGGGCGGCTCGCTGAAGCTTTCTTT.

This clone was found once. V gene TRBV5-4 combines with J gene TRBJ1-3; TRBD1 aligns across 11 bases. Germline V gene sequence: CDR1 SGHNT, CDR2 YYREEE (reference sequence). Germline trimming cut 4 bases from V and 7 bases from J; bases unmatched to any gene: 7. This CDR3 has 15 residues. CDR3: CASSSRDRGRNTIYF. CDR3 bases: TGTGCCAGCAGCAGCCGGGACAGGGGGAGGAACACCATATATTTT.

Notes on this clone: Its ends do not fully match the called genes, so a read error is possible. This sequence joins TRBV4-3 and TRBJ1-1; no reliable D call. Germline V gene lookup returns CDR1 LGHNA and CDR2 YSLEER. This CDR3 spans 13 amino acids. CDR3 nucleotide sequence: TGCACCAGCAGCCTCGACCGGAACACTGAAGCTTTCTTT. Protein: CTSSLDRNTEAFF.

The CDR3 region has the DNA TGTGCCAGTAGCGACAGGGGGAATTCACCCCTCCACTTT. It translates to CASSDRGNSPLHF. This sequence joins TRBV19 and TRBJ1-6; 9 nucleotides match TRBD1. The length of the CDR3 is 13 residues. Unmatched junction bases numbered 1, after V lost 6 bases and J lost 7 bases. Germline assignment: CDR1 LNHDA and CDR2 SQIVND (reference sequence).

This clone was observed a handful of times. The CDR3 is CAVQGHHNSPLHF. CDR3 coding DNA: TGTGCCGTGCAGGGGCACCATAATTCACCCCTCCACTTT. The rearrangement links TRBV2 to TRBJ1-6; the D gene is possibly TRBD1 (6 bases). The CDR3 spans 13 residues. Germline assignment: CDR1 SNHLY and CDR2 FYNNEI. Trimming removed 11 bases at V and 5 bases at J, with 13 bases between.

CDR3 bases: TGTGCCACCAGCTTCGGGGGAGCAGGTTCACCCCTCCACTTT. Amino acids: CATSFGGAGSPLHF. This chain joins TRBV15 and TRBJ1-6; D is perhaps TRBD1 (5 bases). The V end lost 5 bases, the J end lost 9 bases, and 14 bases lay between the germline ends. Germline V gene data show CDR1 as LNHNV and CDR2 as YYDKDF (reference sequence). This CDR3 is 14 amino acids long. Filled out from reference TRBV15 and TRBJ1-6, the complete variable domain reads DAMVIQNPRYQVTQFGKPVTLSCSQTLNHNVMYWYQQKSSQAPKLLFHYYDKDFNNEADTPDNFQSRRPNTSFCFLDIRSPGLGDTAMYLCATSFGGAGSPLHFGNGTRLTVT.

This sequence joins TRBV5-1 and TRBJ2-7; D might be TRBD2 (6 bases). V was trimmed by 4 bases and J by 3 bases, leaving 14 bases between them. Looked up from germline, CDR1 is SGHRS and CDR2 is YFSETQ. This CDR3 is built from 14 residues. For the CDR3, the DNA is TGCGCCAGCAGCCGCGGGGCAGAGGACTACGAGCAGTACTTC. The encoded protein is CASSRGAEDYEQYF.

The V gene is TRBV28, the J gene TRBJ2-5, with D tentatively TRBD2 (6 bases). CDR3 length: 13 amino acids. The germline gives CDR1 MDHEN, CDR2 SYDVKM. Trimming removed 5 bases from V and 2 bases from J, with 9 bases in between. Here the CDR3 reads CASSGDFQETQYF. CDR3 nucleotide sequence: TGTGCCAGCAGTGGGGACTTTCAAGAGACCCAGTACTTC.

The CDR3 protein is CASSLVGIETQYF. CDR3 bases: TGTGCCAGCAGCTTGGTCGGGATAGAGACCCAGTACTTC. The gene calls are TRBV5-8 and TRBJ2-5; maybe TRBD2 (5 bases). V was pared by 0 bases and J by 4 bases, with 7 bases between. Germline CDR1 reads SGHTS; CDR2 reads YDEGEE. This CDR3 has 13 residues.

J is TRBJ2-3 and V is TRBV30; TRBD2 matches at 10 bases. V trimming: 6 bases; J trimming: 5 bases; junction bases outside the gene matches: 14. The length of the CDR3 is 16 residues. In germline, CDR1 is GTSNPN, CDR2 SVGIG (reference sequence). CDR3 region: CACRLAGRLGRDTQYF. The CDR3 region has the DNA TGTGCCTGTCGACTAGCGGGCAGGCTGGGGAGAGATACGCAGTATTTT.

The chain joins TRBV19 to TRBJ1-6; TRBD1 is a possible D gene (5 bases). The V and J ends lost 5 bases and 6 bases respectively, with 8 bases between them. The germline V gene encodes CDR1 LNHDA and CDR2 SQIVND (reference sequence). The CDR3 covers 13 residues. CDR3 in amino acids: CASSGQGNSPLHF. Here the CDR3 DNA reads TGTGCCAGTAGTGGGCAGGGTAATTCACCCCTCCACTTT.

CDR3 loop: CASSQEATGGFGETQYF. The CDR3 DNA reads as TGCGCCAGCAGCCAAGAAGCGACAGGGGGCTTTGGGGAGACCCAGTACTTC. The V gene is TRBV4-3, the J gene TRBJ2-5; TRBD1 matches at 10 bases. The CDR3 sequence is 17 residues long. CDR1 and CDR2 (germline): LGHNA, YSLEER. The trim removed 0 bases at V and 5 bases at J, leaving 9 bases unmatched.

The chain recombines TRBV9 with TRBJ1-2, with 7 bases aligning to TRBD1. CDR3 length: 16 amino acids. The J segment lost 3 bases and the V segment lost 3 bases, leaving 11 bases of the junction unmatched. Germline values: CDR1 SGDLS, CDR2 YYNGEE. CDR3 DNA sequence: TGTGCCAGCAGCGGGCCGCCTAGACAGGGCCACTATGGCTACACCTTC. Its protein is CASSGPPRQGHYGYTF.

The V gene is TRBV7-9, the J gene TRBJ2-5, with TRBD2 matching over 7 bases. Germline loops: CDR1 SEHNR, CDR2 FQNEAQ (reference sequence). The CDR3 covers 14 residues. V lost 3 bases to trimming and J lost 1 base; unmatched junction nucleotides: 2. The DNA for the CDR3 is TGTGCCAGCAGCTTGGGAGGGCTCCAAGAGACCCAGTACTTC. Protein sequence: CASSLGGLQETQYF.

This clone was found a few times. V and J are TRBV28 and TRBJ2-1; maybe TRBD2 (6 bases). The length of the CDR3 is 17 residues. From germline, CDR1 is MDHEN and CDR2 SYDVKM. The ends were cut back, 7 bases at V and 0 bases at J, with 19 bases in the middle. The CDR3 bases are TGTGCCAGCACCTCCTCGGGGGTTCCGAGCTCCTACAATGAGCAGTTCTTC. It is translated as CASTSSGVPSSYNEQFF.

This chain links TRBV28 with TRBJ2-3, with D unclear. CDR3 length: 12 residues. Trimming left V 4 bases short and J 3 bases short, with 5 bases between. Germline CDR1 MDHEN, CDR2 SYDVKM. The CDR3: CASSSWTDTQYF. The CDR3 DNA is TGTGCCAGCAGTTCCTGGACAGATACGCAGTATTTT.

The chain is built from TRBV7-8 and TRBJ2-7, with TRBD2 matching over 10 bases. Germline V CDR1 and CDR2: SGHVS, FQNEAQ. The CDR3 consists of 16 residues. The junction had 6 bases not matched to a gene; V was cut back by 3 bases and J by 1 base. The CDR3 DNA follows: TGTGCCAGCAGCTTCCGAGCGGGAGGGAGTTCCTACGAGCAGTACTTC. Its translation is CASSFRAGGSSYEQYF.

This chain joins TRBV24-1 and TRBJ2-3; D perhaps matches TRBD2 (5 bases). The germline gives CDR1 KGHDR, CDR2 SFDVKD. This CDR3 is built from 14 residues. V shed 3 bases and J shed 2 bases, with 8 bases lying between them. The CDR3 DNA reads as TGTGCCACCAGTGATCTCGGACTCACAGATACGCAGTATTTT. Amino acid sequence: CATSDLGLTDTQYF.

This rearrangement joins TRBV7-2 to TRBJ1-3; 7 positions match TRBD1. The CDR3 is made up of 16 amino acids. V was clipped by 4 bases and J by 0 bases; unmatched bases: 6. The germline V gene has CDR1 SGHTA and CDR2 FQGNSA. The CDR3 loop reads CASSWTGISSGNTIYF. The DNA for the CDR3 is TGTGCCAGCAGCTGGACAGGCATTTCCTCTGGAAACACCATATATTTT. Combining the CDR3 with reference TRBV7-2 and TRBJ1-3 gives the whole variable domain GAGVSQSPSNKVTEKGKDVELRCDPISGHTALYWYRQSLGQGLEFLIYFQGNSAPDKSGLPSDRFSAERTGGSVSTLTIQRTQQEDSAVYLCASSWTGISSGNTIYFGEGSWLTVV.